A selection of T cell receptor beta chains follows, all from one sample in a study of blood T cell repertoires in COVID-19. Data came from immunoSEQ multiplex PCR; TCRdb stores just in-frame clones and leaves some out. The repertoire has around 250,000 clones, over 75% of them found once; the top ten carry about 9.1%. What was sequenced was peripheral blood. The receptors derive from a human donor in a cohort sampled during active COVID-19. CDR3s include the opening cysteine and the closing phenylalanine or tryptophan. D genes are given only for firm matches. Clone sizes are given selectively: once, few, many, or a class where the clone is expanded.

J gene: TRBJ2-7; V gene: TRBV5-4; D gene: -; clone size: -; CDR3 protein: CASSSRGGFVEQYF; CDR3 DNA: TGTGCCAGCAGCTCTCGAGGTGGTTTCGTCGAGCAGTACTTC
J gene: TRBJ2-4; V gene: TRBV2; D gene: -; clone size: -; CDR3 protein: CASSDRVKNIQYF; CDR3 DNA: TGTGCCAGCAGTGACAGGGTTAAAAACATTCAGTACTTC
J gene: TRBJ1-2; V gene: TRBV18; D gene: TRBD1; clone size: -; CDR3 protein: CASSPLQGTLNTF; CDR3 DNA: TGTGCCAGCTCGCCGTTACAGGGGACTCTTAACACCTTC
J gene: TRBJ1-6; V gene: TRBV2; D gene: -; clone size: -; CDR3 protein: CASSVGDTNSPLHF; CDR3 DNA: TGTGCCAGCAGTGTCGGGGACACGAATTCACCCCTCCACTTT
J gene: TRBJ2-2; V gene: TRBV11-1; D gene: TRBD1; clone size: -; CDR3 protein: CASSFLRDRTTGELFF; CDR3 DNA: TGTGCCAGCAGCTTCCTCCGGGACAGGACGACCGGGGAGCTGTTTTTT
J gene: TRBJ2-3; V gene: TRBV29-1; D gene: -; clone size: many; CDR3 protein: CSVEVPGVDSTDTQYF; CDR3 DNA: TGCAGCGTTGAAGTGCCGGGTGTAGACAGTACAGATACGCAGTATTTT
J gene: TRBJ2-3; V gene: TRBV5-4; D gene: -; clone size: -; CDR3 protein: CASSLWASTDTQYF; CDR3 DNA: TGTGCCAGCAGCCTCTGGGCAAGCACAGATACGCAGTATTTT
J gene: TRBJ1-6; V gene: TRBV5-1; D gene: -; clone size: few; CDR3 protein: CATKTDSKYNSPLHF; CDR3 DNA: TGCGCGACAAAGACCGATTCTAAATATAATTCACCCCTCCACTTT
J gene: TRBJ2-7; V gene: TRBV6-2/TRBV6-3; D gene: -; clone size: -; CDR3 protein: CASSTRLVREQYF; CDR3 DNA: TGTGCCAGCAGCACAAGACTAGTGAGGGAGCAGTACTTC
J gene: TRBJ2-7; V gene: TRBV6-1; D gene: -; clone size: -; CDR3 protein: CASSDRVGEQYF; CDR3 DNA: TGTGCCAGCAGTGACAGGGTCGGCGAGCAGTACTTC
J gene: TRBJ2-2; V gene: TRBV28; D gene: TRBD2; clone size: -; CDR3 protein: CASRAGGANTGELFF; CDR3 DNA: TGTGCCAGCAGGGCGGGGGGCGCGAACACCGGGGAGCTGTTTTTT
J gene: TRBJ2-3; V gene: TRBV5-6; D gene: TRBD2; clone size: -; CDR3 protein: CASSWLAGGADTQYF; CDR3 DNA: TGTGCCAGCAGCTGGTTGGCGGGGGGGGCAGATACGCAGTATTTT
J gene: TRBJ1-1; V gene: TRBV19; D gene: -; clone size: -; CDR3 protein: CASSLEGGRWGTEAFF; CDR3 DNA: TGTGCCAGTAGTCTCGAGGGAGGGAGGTGGGGCACTGAAGCTTTCTTT
J gene: TRBJ1-1; V gene: TRBV3-1/TRBV3-2; D gene: -; clone size: -; CDR3 protein: CASSQDTLGTEAFF; CDR3 DNA: TGTGCCAGCAGCCAAGACACACTAGGTACTGAAGCTTTCTTT
J gene: TRBJ1-2; V gene: TRBV2; D gene: -; clone size: once; CDR3 protein: CASTRESNYGYTF; CDR3 DNA: TGTGCCAGCACTAGGGAGAGCAACTATGGCTACACCTTC
J gene: TRBJ2-5; V gene: TRBV6-5; D gene: TRBD1; clone size: -; CDR3 protein: CASNYRGRPETQYF; CDR3 DNA: TGTGCCAGCAACTACAGGGGGCGCCCAGAGACCCAGTACTTC
J gene: TRBJ2-5; V gene: TRBV11-2; D gene: TRBD2; clone size: few; CDR3 protein: CASSSHSGGETQYF; CDR3 DNA: TGTGCCAGCAGCTCCCACAGCGGGGGGGAGACCCAGTACTTC
J gene: TRBJ1-4; V gene: TRBV20-1; D gene: TRBD1; clone size: -; CDR3 protein: CSASPGTGDEKLFF; CDR3 DNA: TGCAGTGCTAGTCCCGGGACAGGGGATGAAAAACTGTTTTTT
J gene: TRBJ2-7; V gene: TRBV9; D gene: -; clone size: -; CDR3 protein: CASSAGHRNPSYEQYF; CDR3 DNA: TGTGCCAGCAGCGCGGGACACCGAAACCCTTCCTACGAGCAGTACTTC
J gene: TRBJ1-5; V gene: TRBV3-1/TRBV3-2; D gene: -; clone size: -; CDR3 protein: CASSQDPMGGQPQHF; CDR3 DNA: TGTGCCAGCAGCCAAGATCCCATGGGGGGGCAGCCCCAGCATTTT
J gene: TRBJ2-1; V gene: TRBV27; D gene: -; clone size: few; CDR3 protein: CASSWGAYNEQFF; CDR3 DNA: TGTGCCAGCAGTTGGGGCGCCTACAATGAGCAGTTCTTC
J gene: TRBJ2-5; V gene: TRBV20-1; D gene: -; clone size: -; CDR3 protein: CSASVGGGETQYF; CDR3 DNA: TGCAGTGCTAGTGTAGGGGGTGGGGAGACCCAGTACTTC
J gene: TRBJ2-1; V gene: TRBV29-1; D gene: -; clone size: few; CDR3 protein: CSVELEAYNEQFF; CDR3 DNA: TGCAGCGTTGAACTGGAGGCTTACAATGAGCAGTTCTTC
J gene: TRBJ2-7; V gene: TRBV28; D gene: TRBD1; clone size: -; CDR3 protein: CASSYFRWDRLSYEQYF; CDR3 DNA: TGTGCCAGCAGCTACTTTAGGTGGGACAGACTCTCCTACGAGCAGTACTTC
J gene: TRBJ2-7; V gene: TRBV18; D gene: -; clone size: -; CDR3 protein: CASSPGQGFTYEQYF; CDR3 DNA: TGTGCCAGCTCACCAGGACAAGGTTTTACCTACGAGCAGTACTTC
J gene: TRBJ1-2; V gene: TRBV7-9; D gene: -; clone size: few; CDR3 protein: CASSHFDGYTF; CDR3 DNA: TGTGCCAGCAGCCACTTTGATGGCTACACCTTC
J gene: TRBJ1-3; V gene: TRBV5-6; D gene: -; clone size: few; CDR3 protein: CASSLVGRESGNTIYF; CDR3 DNA: TGTGCCAGCAGCTTGGTAGGCAGGGAATCTGGAAACACCATATATTTT
J gene: TRBJ2-7; V gene: TRBV27; D gene: -; clone size: -; CDR3 protein: CASRPLAGSYEQYF; CDR3 DNA: TGTGCCAGTAGACCACTGGCAGGCTCCTACGAGCAGTACTTC
J gene: TRBJ2-7; V gene: TRBV2; D gene: -; clone size: few; CDR3 protein: CASSGAYSRGEQYF; CDR3 DNA: TGTGCCAGCAGTGGGGCATATAGCAGGGGCGAGCAGTACTTC
J gene: TRBJ2-3; V gene: TRBV7-2; D gene: TRBD2; clone size: -; CDR3 protein: CASRPGVSGGANTQYF; CDR3 DNA: TGTGCCAGCCGCCCGGGCGTAAGCGGGGGGGCCAATACGCAGTATTTT
J gene: TRBJ2-5; V gene: TRBV24-1; D gene: TRBD1; clone size: -; CDR3 protein: CATEQGETQYF; CDR3 DNA: TGTGCCACGGAACAGGGGGAGACCCAGTACTTC